The sequence of this TCR beta chain was determined in a study of blood T cell repertoires in COVID-19. At the level of the study: Some COVID-19 samples were acute and others convalescent; all came from the United States, Italy and Spain. Sources were T cells, B-cell-depleted T cells, or PBMCs; the material itself was cDNA or gDNA.

In germline, CDR1 is MNHEY, CDR2 SMNVEV (reference sequence). V trimming: 6 bases; J trimming: 0 bases; junction bases outside the gene matches: 4. This CDR3 has 16 amino acids. Source study methods: Using reference gene primer amplification, nucleated cell counts were estimated. Assay: immunoSEQ multiplex PCR; the TCRdb copy retains only in-frame clones and omits some. V, J and clone size derive from that table, while D and trimming were established from the DNA sequence. The sample consists of 50,000 or so clones, around 86% of them appearing once. Sequences were obtained from peripheral blood. This TCR came from a middle-aged man with active COVID-19. The chain couples TRBV27 to TRBJ2-3, with 12 positions matching TRBD2. CDR3 sequence (DNA): TGTGCCAGCAGCCCTGGGACTAGCGGGAGCACAGATACGCAGTATTTT. This gives the protein CASSPGTSGSTDTQYF.